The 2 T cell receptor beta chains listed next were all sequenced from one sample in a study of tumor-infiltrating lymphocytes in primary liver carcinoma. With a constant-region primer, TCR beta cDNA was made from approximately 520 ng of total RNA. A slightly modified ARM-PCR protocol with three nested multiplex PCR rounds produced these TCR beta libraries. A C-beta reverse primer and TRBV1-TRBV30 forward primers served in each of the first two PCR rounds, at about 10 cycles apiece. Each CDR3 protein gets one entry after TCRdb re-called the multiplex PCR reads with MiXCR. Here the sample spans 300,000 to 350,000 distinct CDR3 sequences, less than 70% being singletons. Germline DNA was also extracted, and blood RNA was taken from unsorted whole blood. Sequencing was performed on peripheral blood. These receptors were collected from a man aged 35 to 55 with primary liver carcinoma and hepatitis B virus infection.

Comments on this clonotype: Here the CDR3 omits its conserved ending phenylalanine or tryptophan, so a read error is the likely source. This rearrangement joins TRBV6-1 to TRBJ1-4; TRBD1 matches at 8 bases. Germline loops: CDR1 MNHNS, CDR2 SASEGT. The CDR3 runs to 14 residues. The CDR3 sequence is CSSSEGTGGEKLFV. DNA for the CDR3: TGTTCCAGTAGTGAAGGGACAGGAGGGGAAAAACTGTTTGTT.

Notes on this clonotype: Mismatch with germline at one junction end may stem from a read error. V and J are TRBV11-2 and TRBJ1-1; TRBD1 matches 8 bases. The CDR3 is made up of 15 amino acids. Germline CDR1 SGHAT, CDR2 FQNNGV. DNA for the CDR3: TGTGTCAGCAGCTCCGGACAGGGAGTGGGAACTGAAGCTTTCTTT. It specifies CVSSSGQGVGTEAFF. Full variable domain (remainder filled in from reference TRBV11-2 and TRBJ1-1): EAGVAQSPRYKIIEKRQSVAFWCNPISGHATLYWYQQILGQGPKLLIQFQNNGVVDDSQLPKDRFSAERLKGVDSTLKIQPAKLEDSAVYLCVSSSGQGVGTEAFFGQGTRLTVV.